These T cell receptor beta chains were read from a single sample in a study of T cell changes during pregnancy in multiple sclerosis. The table came from immunoSEQ multiplex PCR; TCRdb's copy has only in-frame clones and leaves some out. Among tens of thousands of clones listed, 85% to 90% were seen once. This material consisted of peripheral blood, taken after pregnancy. The receptors shown here come from a female donor in good health, enrolled as a control in a pregnancy study. Each CDR3 is given with its conserved first and last residue. Each record gives: V gene, J gene, clone size, D gene, CDR3 length, CDR3 DNA, CDR3 protein. A D gene is named only where the DNA matches it firmly. The listing skips clone size in some rows; elsewhere it reads once, few, many or a size class.

>TRBV9|TRBJ1-2|-|-|14
TGTGCCAGCAGCGTAGCTTCCAGGGACTATGGCTACACCTTC
CASSVASRDYGYTF
>TRBV25-1|TRBJ1-2|-|-|14
TGTGCCAGCAGTCCATTCGGGGGACTAACTGGCTACACCTTC
CASSPFGGLTGYTF
>TRBV30|TRBJ2-4|once|-|14
TGTGCCTGGAGTGTCCGGCTGGCGGAGGGCATTCAGTACTTC
CAWSVRLAEGIQYF
>TRBV7-2|TRBJ2-7|-|-|16
TGTGCCAGCAGCTTAGGAATACGGGGCGGGAACTACGAGCAGTACTTC
CASSLGIRGGNYEQYF
>TRBV19|TRBJ1-2|once|TRBD1|13
TGTGCCAGTAGTGCTACAGGGGACCCTGGCTACACCTTC
CASSATGDPGYTF
>TRBV7-9|TRBJ1-2|-|TRBD1|16
TGTGCCAGCAGCAACCAACACAGGGGGGGATTCTATGGCTACACCTTC
CASSNQHRGGFYGYTF
>TRBV7-2|TRBJ1-1|once|TRBD1|14
TGTGCCAGCAGGAAAGACAGGGTGAACACTGAAGCTTTCTTT
CASRKDRVNTEAFF
>TRBV28|TRBJ2-1|-|-|16
TGTGCCAGCGACGAGGGAGCGGTCCTCTCCTACAATGAGCAGTTCTTC
CASDEGAVLSYNEQFF
>TRBV5-6|TRBJ1-2|-|TRBD1|14
TGTGCCAGCAGCGAGGGGACAGGGCTCGGTGGCTACACCTTC
CASSEGTGLGGYTF
>TRBV7-7|TRBJ1-1|-|TRBD1|15
TGTGCTAGCAGCGTCAGGGGGGCCGGGAACACTGAAGCTTTCTTT
CASSVRGAGNTEAFF
>TRBV4-1|TRBJ2-3|-|TRBD1|17
TGCGCCAGCAGCCAACTCGGGACAGGGGCTAGCACAGATACGCAGTATTTT
CASSQLGTGASTDTQYF
>TRBV30|TRBJ2-2|-|-|11
TGTGCCTGGACAGGCCCCGGGGAGCTGTTTTTT
CAWTGPGELFF
>TRBV4-1|TRBJ2-1|-|-|15
TGCGCCAGCAGCCAAGATCGACAGGCGATCAATGAGCAGTTCTTC
CASSQDRQAINEQFF
>TRBV19|TRBJ1-1|-|-|15
TGTGCCAGTAGTCCTAAACAGGGAGGGCGCACTGAAGCTTTCTTT
CASSPKQGGRTEAFF
>TRBV19|TRBJ2-2|-|TRBD1|16
TGTGCCAGTAGCACACAGGGGGCCTGGAACACCGGGGAGCTGTTTTTT
CASSTQGAWNTGELFF
>TRBV29-1|TRBJ2-4|-|TRBD2|15
TGCAGCGTTGAGCTTACTAGCGGGGGGGCCGACATTCAGTACTTC
CSVELTSGGADIQYF
>TRBV4-1|TRBJ2-7|once|-|13
TGCGCCAGCAGCCTCCAAGGGGGATGGGAGCAGTACTTC
CASSLQGGWEQYF
>TRBV5-1|TRBJ2-1|-|-|17
TGCGCCAGCAGCCAGCCCCCTGCGGGAATCTTTAGGGTTGAGCAGTTCTTC
CASSQPPAGIFRVEQFF
>TRBV5-1|TRBJ1-1|-|TRBD1|14
TGCGCCAGCAGCGTAGGACAGGGGAACACTGAAGCTTTCTTT
CASSVGQGNTEAFF
>TRBV14|TRBJ2-7|-|TRBD2|12
TGTGCCAGCAGCCCTCGGGGGGGCGAGCAGTACTTC
CASSPRGGEQYF
>TRBV10-3|TRBJ1-2|-|TRBD1|15
TGTGCCATCAGTGATGGACAGGGATCAGGCTTGGGCTACACCTTC
CAISDGQGSGLGYTF
>TRBV5-1|TRBJ2-7|-|TRBD2|15
TGCGCCAGCAGCCGGGGGACTAGCGGGAGAGGTGAGCAGTACTTC
CASSRGTSGRGEQYF
>TRBV5-1|TRBJ2-3|-|TRBD2|16
TGCGCCAGCAGCTCAGGGACTAGCGGGGTACAAGATACGCAGTATTTT
CASSSGTSGVQDTQYF
>TRBV29-1|TRBJ2-2|-|TRBD2|16
TGCAGCGTGGAAGAGGGGACTAGCGGGGTGGACGGGGAGCTGTTTTTT
CSVEEGTSGVDGELFF
>TRBV7-2|TRBJ2-1|-|TRBD2|15
TGTGCCAGCAGCCTCGGGACTAGCGGTTACAATGAGCAGTTCTTC
CASSLGTSGYNEQFF
>TRBV10-2|TRBJ2-1|-|TRBD2|15
TGCGCCAGCAGTGAGCGGACTAGCGGGGGACAGGAGCAGTTCTTC
CASSERTSGGQEQFF
>TRBV5-4|TRBJ2-7|-|TRBD2|14
TGTGCCAGCAGCCTGACTAGCGCCTCCTACGAGCAGTACTTC
CASSLTSASYEQYF
>TRBV19|TRBJ2-1|few|-|16
TGTGCCAGTAGTATAGCCGCGGGAAGAGGCTACAATGAGCAGTTCTTC
CASSIAAGRGYNEQFF
>TRBV5-1|TRBJ2-1|-|TRBD2|15
TGCGCCAGCAGCCCCGGGTCTAGCGGGAAGAATGAGCAGTTCTTC
CASSPGSSGKNEQFF
>TRBV20-1|TRBJ2-1|-|-|11
TGCAGTGCTTTACTAGCTAGGGAGCAGTTCTTC
CSALLAREQFF
>TRBV29-1|TRBJ2-7|-|-|13
TGCAGCGTTGAATGGGGGACAACCTACGAGCAGTACTTC
CSVEWGTTYEQYF
>TRBV5-1|TRBJ2-7|-|-|15
TGCGCCAGCAGCCCTTCCGGGACTCAAACCTACGAGCAGTACTTC
CASSPSGTQTYEQYF
>TRBV18|TRBJ1-1|-|TRBD1|14
TGTGCCAGCTCACCGACAGGGATGAACACTGAAGCTTTCTTT
CASSPTGMNTEAFF
>TRBV11-2|TRBJ2-1|few|TRBD2|16
TGTGCCAGCAGCTTAGCTCCGGGGGAGGGGAGGAATGAGCAGTTCTTC
CASSLAPGEGRNEQFF
>TRBV5-8|TRBJ2-7|-|TRBD1|13
TGTGCCAGCACCCGGACAGGGACCTACGAGCAGTACTTC
CASTRTGTYEQYF
>TRBV7-9|TRBJ1-3|-|-|15
TGTGCCAGCAGCGAAGGGGGGGGCTCTGGAAACACCATATATTTT
CASSEGGGSGNTIYF
>TRBV19|TRBJ1-5|medium-sized|TRBD1|15
TGTGCCAGTAGTAGAGCGGGACAGGGAAATCAGCCCCAGCATTTT
CASSRAGQGNQPQHF
>TRBV7-9|TRBJ1-5|once|-|15
TGTGCCAGCAGCTTAGGGGTCGGGGGGCCTCAGCCCCAGCATTTT
CASSLGVGGPQPQHF
>TRBV5-4|TRBJ2-7|once|-|15
TGTGCCAGCAGCCCGGCGGGACCGCGGCCCCAGAGGAAGTACTTC
CASSPAGPRPQRKYF
>TRBV19|TRBJ1-5|-|-|15
TGTGCCAGTAGTTCCAGGGGAAGATCCAACCAGCCCCAGCATTTT
CASSSRGRSNQPQHF
>TRBV6-5|TRBJ2-2|-|-|14
TGTGCCAGCAGGGCAGAATGGGGCCCCGGGGAGCTGTTTTTT
CASRAEWGPGELFF
>TRBV30|TRBJ2-7|-|-|12
TGTGCCTGCAAGGGGCCAACCTACGAGCAGTACTTC
CACKGPTYEQYF
>TRBV6-5|TRBJ1-1|-|TRBD1|16
TGTGCCAGCAGTTACTACAGGGGGCCGGGGAACACTGAAGCTTTCTTT
CASSYYRGPGNTEAFF
>TRBV6-1|TRBJ2-7|-|-|13
TGTGCCAGCAGAGAAGGAGGAGGTTACGAGCAGTACTTC
CASREGGGYEQYF
>TRBV5-5|TRBJ2-7|-|TRBD2|17
TGTGCCAGCAGCTTGGCAGTAGCGGGGGGACAAACCTACGAGCAGTACTTC
CASSLAVAGGQTYEQYF
>TRBV7-8|TRBJ1-1|few|-|14
TGTGCCAGCAGCCTCAGGGGTTTGAACACTGAAGCTTTCTTT
CASSLRGLNTEAFF
>TRBV7-2|TRBJ2-7|-|-|14
TGTGCCAGCAGCCCCCACGGACAGTCTAGCGAGCAGTACTTC
CASSPHGQSSEQYF
>TRBV9|TRBJ1-1|-|-|16
TGTGCCAGCAGCATAGGGGCCGGGGTTGAGAACACTGAAGCTTTCTTT
CASSIGAGVENTEAFF
>TRBV19|TRBJ2-2|-|-|17
TGTGCCAGTAGTATTCGAGGGTTTGAGGACTTGCTGCCGGAGCTGTTTTTT
CASSIRGFEDLLPELFF
>TRBV11-1|TRBJ2-1|-|-|14
TGTGCCAGCAGCTTAGCGAGTTCCGTGAATGAGCAGTTCTTC
CASSLASSVNEQFF
>TRBV11-3|TRBJ1-2|-|-|14
TGTGCCAGCAGCTTGATAGGAGCTACCTATGGCTACACCTTC
CASSLIGATYGYTF
>TRBV14|TRBJ1-1|once|TRBD1|20
TGTGCCAGCAGCCCACTACACCCTTCGACAGGGGGCTCAAGGAACACTGAAGCTTTCTTT
CASSPLHPSTGGSRNTEAFF
>TRBV6-1|TRBJ1-5|-|TRBD1|15
TGTGCCAGCAGAACAGGGGGGGTGGTCAATCAGCCCCAGCATTTT
CASRTGGVVNQPQHF
>TRBV7-2|TRBJ2-5|-|TRBD2|15
TGTGCCAGCAGCTTAGCGGGACTAGCCGGAGAGACCCAGTACTTC
CASSLAGLAGETQYF
>TRBV30|TRBJ2-2|-|-|15
TGTGCCTGGAAGCCGTATACCTCGCACACCGGGGAGCTGTTTTTT
CAWKPYTSHTGELFF
>TRBV7-2|TRBJ1-1|-|TRBD1|13
TGTGCCGTAGGGACAGGGATGAACACTGAAGCTTTCTTT
CAVGTGMNTEAFF
>TRBV4-2|TRBJ2-7|-|-|13
TGTGCCAGCAGCCCGCCCCAGTCCTACGAGCAGTACTTC
CASSPPQSYEQYF